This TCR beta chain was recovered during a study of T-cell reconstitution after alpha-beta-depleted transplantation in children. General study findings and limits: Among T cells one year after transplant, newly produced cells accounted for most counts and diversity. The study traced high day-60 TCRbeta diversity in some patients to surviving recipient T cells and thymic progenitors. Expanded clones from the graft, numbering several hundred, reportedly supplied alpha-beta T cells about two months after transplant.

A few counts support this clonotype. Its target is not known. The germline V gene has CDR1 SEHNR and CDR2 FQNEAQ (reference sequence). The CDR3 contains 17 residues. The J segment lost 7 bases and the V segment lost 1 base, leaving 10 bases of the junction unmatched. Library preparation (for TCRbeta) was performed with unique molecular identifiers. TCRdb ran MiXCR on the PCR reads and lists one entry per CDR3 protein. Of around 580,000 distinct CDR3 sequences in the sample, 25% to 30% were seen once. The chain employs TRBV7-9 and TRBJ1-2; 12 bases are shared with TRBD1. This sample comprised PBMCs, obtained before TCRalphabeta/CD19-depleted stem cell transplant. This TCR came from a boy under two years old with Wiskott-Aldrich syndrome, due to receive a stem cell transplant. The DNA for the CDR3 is TGTGCCAGCAGCTTAGTTAGGGACAGGGGGCGCGTTGCTGGCTACACCTTC. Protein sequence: CASSLVRDRGRVAGYTF.